This TCR beta chain comes out of a study of blood T cell repertoires in COVID-19. Study summary: Spain, Italy and the United States supplied samples that represented acute and convalescent COVID-19.

The data were produced by immunoSEQ multiplex PCR, yet TCRdb's version contains in-frame clones alone and is incomplete. In the table there are roughly 190,000 clones, about 80% of which are singletons. CDR1 and CDR2 from the germline V gene are GTSNPN and SVGIG (reference sequence). The CDR3 extends over 15 amino acids. V was pared by 0 bases and J by 4 bases, with 13 bases between. This chain links TRBV30 with TRBJ1-5, with D maybe TRBD1 (5 bases). The sequenced material came from peripheral blood. This clonotype was sampled from a man under 40 with active or convalescent COVID-19. The CDR3, as DNA: TGTGCCTGGAGTGTTGGTTCAGGGTTTAATCAGCCCCAGCATTTT. As protein: CAWSVGSGFNQPQHF.